The sequence of this T cell receptor beta chain was determined in a study of cytomegalovirus exposure and HLA in healthy donors. The overall study: The 120 or so validation repertoires and the 650 to 850 first-cohort repertoires shared a platform, a later analysis reported. Study findings and constraints: Altogether, 150 to 200 TCR beta chains were recorded as cytomegalovirus-associated. First-cohort TCR clusters tended to co-occur in the roughly 130 validation repertoires, a later analysis found.

Sequencing used immunoSEQ multiplex PCR; TCRdb keeps in-frame clones, though not all of them. The sample has 200,000 to 250,000 clones; less than 90% are singletons. As concerns this clone: Its specificity is unknown.

The CDR3 contains 16 residues. Deletions cut 5 bases from V and 7 bases from J, with 23 bases between. From germline, CDR1 is SGHAT and CDR2 FQNNGV. The receptor's source is a man between 18 and 29 years old in good health and CMV-seropositive. Sequenced material: PBMCs. V gene TRBV11-2 combines with J gene TRBJ1-1; D might be TRBD1 (6 bases). This CDR3 reads CASSPPTSGGWGEAFF. The CDR3 region has the DNA TGTGCCAGCAGCCCACCTACGTCCGGGGGCTGGGGTGAAGCTTTCTTT.